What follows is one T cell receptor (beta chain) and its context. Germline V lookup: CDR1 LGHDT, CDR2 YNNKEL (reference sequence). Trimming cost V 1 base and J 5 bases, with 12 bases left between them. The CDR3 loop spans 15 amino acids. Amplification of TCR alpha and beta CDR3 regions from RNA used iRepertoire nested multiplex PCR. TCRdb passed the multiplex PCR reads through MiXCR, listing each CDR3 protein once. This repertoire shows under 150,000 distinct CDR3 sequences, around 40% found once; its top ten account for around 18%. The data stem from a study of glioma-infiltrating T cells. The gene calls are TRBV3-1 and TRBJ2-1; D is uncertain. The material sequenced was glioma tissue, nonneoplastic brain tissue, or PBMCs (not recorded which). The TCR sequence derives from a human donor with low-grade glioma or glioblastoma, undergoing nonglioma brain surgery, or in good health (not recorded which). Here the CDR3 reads CASSQAGVGNNEQFF. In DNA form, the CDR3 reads TGTGCCAGCAGCCAAGCAGGAGTTGGAAACAATGAGCAGTTCTTC.